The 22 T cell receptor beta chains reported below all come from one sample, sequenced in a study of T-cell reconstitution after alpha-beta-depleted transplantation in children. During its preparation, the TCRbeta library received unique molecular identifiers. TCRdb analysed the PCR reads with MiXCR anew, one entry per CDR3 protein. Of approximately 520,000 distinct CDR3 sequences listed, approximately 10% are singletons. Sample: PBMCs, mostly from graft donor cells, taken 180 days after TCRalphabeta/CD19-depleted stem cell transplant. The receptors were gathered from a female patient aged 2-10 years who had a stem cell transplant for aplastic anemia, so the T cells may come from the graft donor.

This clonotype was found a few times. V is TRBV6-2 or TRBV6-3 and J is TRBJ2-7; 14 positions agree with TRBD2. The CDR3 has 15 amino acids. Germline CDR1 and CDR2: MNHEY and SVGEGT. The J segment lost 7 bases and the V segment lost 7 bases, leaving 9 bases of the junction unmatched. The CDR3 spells CASIYGTSGRGEQYF. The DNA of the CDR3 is TGTGCCAGCATCTACGGGACTAGCGGGAGAGGGGAGCAGTACTTC.

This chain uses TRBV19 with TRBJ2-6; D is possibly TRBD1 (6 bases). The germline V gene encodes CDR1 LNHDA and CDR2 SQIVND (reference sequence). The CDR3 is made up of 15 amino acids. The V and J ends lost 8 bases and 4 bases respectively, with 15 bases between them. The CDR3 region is CASCRLGAGANVLTF. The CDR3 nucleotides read TGTGCCAGTTGCCGGTTGGGGGCCGGGGCCAACGTCCTGACTTTC.

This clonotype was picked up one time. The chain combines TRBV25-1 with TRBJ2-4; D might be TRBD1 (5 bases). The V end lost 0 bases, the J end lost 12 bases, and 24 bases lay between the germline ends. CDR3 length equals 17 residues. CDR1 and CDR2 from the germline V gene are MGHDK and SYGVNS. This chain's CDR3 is CASSEYPQGTDTGSQYF. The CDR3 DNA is TGTGCCAGCAGTGAATATCCCCAGGGAACGGACACTGGCAGTCAGTACTTC.

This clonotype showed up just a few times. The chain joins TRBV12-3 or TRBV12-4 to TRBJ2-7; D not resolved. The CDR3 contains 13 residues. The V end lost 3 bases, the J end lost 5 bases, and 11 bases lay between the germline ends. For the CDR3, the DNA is TGTGCCAGCAGTTTGGCTAGAGGCCACGAGCAGTACTTC. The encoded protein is CASSLARGHEQYF.

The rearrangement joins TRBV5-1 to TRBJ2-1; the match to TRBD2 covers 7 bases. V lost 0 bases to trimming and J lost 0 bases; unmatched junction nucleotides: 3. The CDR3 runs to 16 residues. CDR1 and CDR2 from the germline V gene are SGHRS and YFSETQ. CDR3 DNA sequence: TGCGCCAGCAGCTTGGCCCTAGCGGCCTCCTACAATGAGCAGTTCTTC. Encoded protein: CASSLALAASYNEQFF.

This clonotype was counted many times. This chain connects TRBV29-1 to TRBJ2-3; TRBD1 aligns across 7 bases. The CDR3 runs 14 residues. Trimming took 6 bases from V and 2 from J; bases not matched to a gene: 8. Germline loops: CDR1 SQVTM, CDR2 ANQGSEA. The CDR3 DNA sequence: TGCAGCGTAAACCGGGGACAGCCCACAGATACGCAGTATTTT. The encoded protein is CSVNRGQPTDTQYF.

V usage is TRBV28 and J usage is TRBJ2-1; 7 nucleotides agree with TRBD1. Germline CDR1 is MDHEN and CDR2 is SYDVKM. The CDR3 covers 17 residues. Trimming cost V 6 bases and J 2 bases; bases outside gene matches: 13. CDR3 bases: TGTGCCAGCAGCCACCCTAGTCGGGACAGACCCTACAATGAGCAGTTCTTC. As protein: CASSHPSRDRPYNEQFF.

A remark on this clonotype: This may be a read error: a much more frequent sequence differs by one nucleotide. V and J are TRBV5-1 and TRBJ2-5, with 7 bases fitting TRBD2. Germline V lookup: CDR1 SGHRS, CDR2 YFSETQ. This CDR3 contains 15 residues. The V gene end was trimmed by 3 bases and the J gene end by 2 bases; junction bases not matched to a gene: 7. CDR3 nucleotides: TGCGCCAGCAGCTCGGTGGGACTACCGCAAGAGACCCAGTACTTC. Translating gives CASSSVGLPQETQYF.

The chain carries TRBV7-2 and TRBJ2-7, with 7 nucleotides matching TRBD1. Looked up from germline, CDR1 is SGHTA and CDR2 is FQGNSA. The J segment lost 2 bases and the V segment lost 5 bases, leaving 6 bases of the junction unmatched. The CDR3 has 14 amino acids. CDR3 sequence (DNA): TGTGCCAGCAGCGCCGGACAGGCAGCCTACGAGCAGTACTTC. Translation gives CASSAGQAAYEQYF.

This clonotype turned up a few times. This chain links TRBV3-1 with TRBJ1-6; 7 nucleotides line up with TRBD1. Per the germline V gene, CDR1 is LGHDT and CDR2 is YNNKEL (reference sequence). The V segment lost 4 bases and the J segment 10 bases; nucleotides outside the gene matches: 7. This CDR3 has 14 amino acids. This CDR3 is CASSPRQGRSPLHF. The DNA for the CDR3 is TGTGCCAGCAGCCCCCGACAGGGTAGGTCACCCCTCCACTTT.

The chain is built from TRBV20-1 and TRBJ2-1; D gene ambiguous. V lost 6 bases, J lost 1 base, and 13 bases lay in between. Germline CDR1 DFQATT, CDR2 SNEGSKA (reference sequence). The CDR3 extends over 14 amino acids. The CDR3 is CSAADWGSYNEQFF. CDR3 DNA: TGCAGTGCAGCTGACTGGGGTTCCTACAATGAGCAGTTCTTC.

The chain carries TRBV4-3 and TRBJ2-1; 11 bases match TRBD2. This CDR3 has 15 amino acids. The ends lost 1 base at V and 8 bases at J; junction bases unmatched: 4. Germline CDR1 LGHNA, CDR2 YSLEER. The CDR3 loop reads CASSQVSGREDEQFF. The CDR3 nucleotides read TGCGCCAGCAGCCAAGTTAGCGGGAGGGAGGATGAGCAGTTCTTC.

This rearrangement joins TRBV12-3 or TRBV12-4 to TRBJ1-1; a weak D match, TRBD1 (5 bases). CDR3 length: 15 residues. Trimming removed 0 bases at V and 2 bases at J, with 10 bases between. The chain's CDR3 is CASSLAAQANTEAFF. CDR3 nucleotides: TGTGCCAGCAGTTTAGCGGCACAGGCTAACACTGAAGCTTTCTTT.

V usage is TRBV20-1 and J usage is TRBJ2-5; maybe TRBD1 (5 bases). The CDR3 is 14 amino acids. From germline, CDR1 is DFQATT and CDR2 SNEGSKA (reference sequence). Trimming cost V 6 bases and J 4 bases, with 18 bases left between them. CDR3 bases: TGCAGTGCATGGGGCGGTCTGAAGGGAGAGACCCAGTACTTC. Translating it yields CSAWGGLKGETQYF.

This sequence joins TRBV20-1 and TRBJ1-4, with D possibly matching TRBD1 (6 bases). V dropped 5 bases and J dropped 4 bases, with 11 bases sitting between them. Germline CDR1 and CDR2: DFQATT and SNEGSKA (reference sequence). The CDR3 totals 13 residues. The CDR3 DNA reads TGCAGTGCTCCTCGGACAGATAATGAAAAACTGTTTTTT. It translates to CSAPRTDNEKLFF.

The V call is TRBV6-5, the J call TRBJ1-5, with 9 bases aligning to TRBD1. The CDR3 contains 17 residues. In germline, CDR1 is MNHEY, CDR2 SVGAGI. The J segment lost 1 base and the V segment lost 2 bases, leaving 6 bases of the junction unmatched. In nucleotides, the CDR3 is TGTGCCAGCAGTTACCCGTACAGGGGGCCCAGCAATCAGCCCCAGCATTTT. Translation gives CASSYPYRGPSNQPQHF.

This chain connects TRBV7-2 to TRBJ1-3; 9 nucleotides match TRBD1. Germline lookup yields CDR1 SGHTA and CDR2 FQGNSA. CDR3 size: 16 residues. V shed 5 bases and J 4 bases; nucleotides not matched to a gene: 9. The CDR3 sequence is CASSPRWTGAGNTIYF. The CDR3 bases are TGTGCCAGCAGCCCCCGGTGGACAGGGGCAGGAAACACCATATATTTT.

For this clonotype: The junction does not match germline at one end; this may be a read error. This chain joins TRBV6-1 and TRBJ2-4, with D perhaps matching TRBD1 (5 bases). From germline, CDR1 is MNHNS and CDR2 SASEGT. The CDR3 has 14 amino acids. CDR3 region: CASTQPGSKNSQYF. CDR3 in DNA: TGTGCCAGCACCCAGCCAGGGTCCAAAAACAGTCAGTACTTC.

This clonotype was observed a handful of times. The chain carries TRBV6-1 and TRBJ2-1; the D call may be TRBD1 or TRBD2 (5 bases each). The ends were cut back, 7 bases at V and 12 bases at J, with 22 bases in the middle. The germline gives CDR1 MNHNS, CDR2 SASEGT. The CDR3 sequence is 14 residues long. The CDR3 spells CASKARAGGPRQFF. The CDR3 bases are TGTGCCAGCAAAGCCAGGGCGGGCGGGCCTAGGCAGTTCTTC.

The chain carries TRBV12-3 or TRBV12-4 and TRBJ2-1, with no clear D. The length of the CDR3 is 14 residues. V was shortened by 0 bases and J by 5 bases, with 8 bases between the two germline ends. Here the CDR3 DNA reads TGTGCCAGCAGTTTAGCGCGCCGTAACAATGAGCAGTTCTTC. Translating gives CASSLARRNNEQFF.

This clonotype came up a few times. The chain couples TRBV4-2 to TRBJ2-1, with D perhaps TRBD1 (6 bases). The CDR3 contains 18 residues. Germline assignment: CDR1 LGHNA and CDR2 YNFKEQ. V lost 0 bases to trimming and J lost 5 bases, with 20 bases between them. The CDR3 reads CASSQDWDNLWDHNEQFF. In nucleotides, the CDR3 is TGTGCCAGCAGCCAAGACTGGGACAACCTTTGGGATCACAATGAGCAGTTCTTC.

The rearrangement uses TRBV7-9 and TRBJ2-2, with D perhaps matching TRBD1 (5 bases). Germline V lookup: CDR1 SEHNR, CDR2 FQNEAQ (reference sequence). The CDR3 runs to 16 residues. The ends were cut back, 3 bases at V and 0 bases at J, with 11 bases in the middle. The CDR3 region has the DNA TGTGCCAGCAGCTTTCAGGACAACCCGAACACCGGGGAGCTGTTTTTT. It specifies CASSFQDNPNTGELFF.